The source of this TCR beta chain is a study of cytomegalovirus exposure and HLA in healthy donors. Primers: 60 Vbeta forward and 13 Jbeta reverse. Assay used: immunoSEQ multiplex PCR; TCRdb lists only in-frame clones, some missing. The sample lists 90,000 to 130,000 clones, over 65% occurring once. Study observations and caveats: HLA restriction was apparent for most CMV-associated TCR beta chains in a later analysis.

On this clone: The target antigen is unknown.

Sequencing was carried out using PBMCs. The receptor comes from a woman aged 30 to 39 in good health and CMV-seronegative.

DNA for the CDR3: TGCGCCAGCAGCTGGGGCTCTCTAGCGGAGCCTGCCTACGAGCAGTACTTC. Translated, it gives CASSWGSLAEPAYEQYF. The rearrangement joins TRBV5-1 to TRBJ2-7; 7 bases align to TRBD2. CDR1 SGHRS and CDR2 YFSETQ come from the germline V gene. Trimming removed 3 bases from V and 2 bases from J; junction bases left unmatched: 14. This CDR3 spans 17 amino acids.